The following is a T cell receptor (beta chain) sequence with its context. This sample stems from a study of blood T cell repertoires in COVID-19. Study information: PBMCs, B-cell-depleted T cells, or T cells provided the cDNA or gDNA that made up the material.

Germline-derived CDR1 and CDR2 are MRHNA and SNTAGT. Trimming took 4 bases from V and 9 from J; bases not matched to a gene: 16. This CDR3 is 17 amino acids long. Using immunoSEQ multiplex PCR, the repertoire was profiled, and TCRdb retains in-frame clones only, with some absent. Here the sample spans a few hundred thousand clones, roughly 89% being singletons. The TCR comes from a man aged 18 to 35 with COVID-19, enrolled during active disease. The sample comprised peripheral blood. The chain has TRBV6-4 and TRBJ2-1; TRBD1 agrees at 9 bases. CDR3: CASSASTGGAGSGEQFF. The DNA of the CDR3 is TGTGCCAGCAGTGCTAGTACAGGGGGCGCCGGGTCGGGTGAGCAGTTCTTC.